Presented here are 19 T cell receptor beta chains from one specimen sequenced in a study of STAT5B mutations in CD4+ large granular lymphocyte leukemia. Some clones are missing from TCRdb's copy, which holds only in-frame ones; the method was immunoSEQ multiplex PCR. In the table there are under 35,000 clones, around four fifths of which are singletons. Sample: CD4+ T cells from blood buffy coats. Source of these receptors: a human donor in good health.

This clone came up a few times. The rearrangement joins TRBV2 to TRBJ1-1; D is uncertain. This CDR3 is built from 13 residues. From germline, CDR1 is SNHLY and CDR2 FYNNEI. Trimming took 5 bases from V and 6 from J, leaving 13 bases between them. As DNA, the CDR3 is TGTGCCAGCAGTACGACGGGAGACTCTGAAGCTTTCTTT. Translating gives CASSTTGDSEAFF. Looking up the rest from reference TRBV2 and TRBJ1-1 gives the full variable domain: EPEVTQTPSHQVTQMGQEVILRCVPISNHLYFYWYRQILGQKVEFLVSFYNNEISEKSEIFDDQFSVERPDGSNFTLKIRSTKLEDSAMYFCASSTTGDSEAFFGQGTRLTVV.

The chain uses TRBV19 and TRBJ2-7; the D gene is possibly TRBD1 (6 bases). Germline assignment: CDR1 LNHDA and CDR2 SQIVND (reference sequence). V lost 7 bases, J lost 4 bases, and 20 bases lay in between. The CDR3 contains 15 residues. This chain's CDR3 is CASKPTTGHLYEQYF. In DNA, the CDR3 is TGTGCCAGTAAACCTACTACAGGGCATTTATACGAGCAGTACTTC.

The genes are TRBV2 and TRBJ1-6, with D perhaps TRBD1 (5 bases). Germline V gene sequence: CDR1 SNHLY, CDR2 FYNNEI. V gave up 6 bases and J gave up 9 bases, with 12 bases separating them. This CDR3 region has 13 residues. Here the CDR3 DNA reads TGTGCCAGCAGGGGGGAGAGGAGTTCACCCCTCCACTTT. Its protein is CASRGERSSPLHF.

This chain links TRBV9 with TRBJ2-3, with D perhaps matching TRBD2 (6 bases). Germline-derived CDR1 and CDR2 are SGDLS and YYNGEE. The ends were cut back, 4 bases at V and 0 bases at J, with 15 bases in the middle. The CDR3 spans 16 residues. The CDR3 loop reads CASSLAAGLSTDTQYF. CDR3 in DNA: TGTGCCAGCAGCCTGGCGGCGGGACTTAGCACAGATACGCAGTATTTT.

The rearrangement joins TRBV2 to TRBJ1-1; the D gene is possibly TRBD1 (6 bases). Trimming cost V 6 bases and J 1 base, with 15 bases left between them. CDR3 length: 15 amino acids. CDR1 is SNHLY, CDR2 FYNNEI, per germline. CDR3 amino acids: CASRAPTGPNTEAFF. DNA for the CDR3: TGTGCCAGCAGAGCTCCTACAGGGCCGAACACTGAAGCTTTCTTT.

Only one count was recorded for this clone. This chain links TRBV11-2 with TRBJ1-4; 9 nucleotides line up with TRBD1. The germline CDR1 and CDR2 sequences are SGHAT and FQNNGV. The ends lost 1 base at V and 8 bases at J; junction bases unmatched: 8. The CDR3 has 16 amino acids. The CDR3 here is CASSLGPGQGNEKLFF. The CDR3 coding sequence is TGTGCCAGCAGCTTAGGTCCGGGACAGGGCAACGAAAAACTGTTTTTT. The entire variable domain, with the rest obtained from reference TRBV11-2 and TRBJ1-4, is as follows: EAGVAQSPRYKIIEKRQSVAFWCNPISGHATLYWYQQILGQGPKLLIQFQNNGVVDDSQLPKDRFSAERLKGVDSTLKIQPAKLEDSAVYLCASSLGPGQGNEKLFFGSGTQLSVL.

This clone came up once. V gene TRBV7-2 combines with J gene TRBJ2-2; no definite D call. There are 16 residues in the CDR3. Germline values: CDR1 SGHTA, CDR2 FQGNSA. The ends were cut back, 4 bases at V and 1 base at J, with 13 bases in the middle. CDR3 sequence: CASSSRLAKNTGELFF. The CDR3 DNA reads as TGTGCCAGCAGCTCCAGACTGGCCAAGAACACCGGGGAGCTGTTTTTT.

The genes are TRBV5-4 and TRBJ1-6; D remains ambiguous. V was pared by 0 bases and J by 0 bases, with 4 bases between. Germline V lookup: CDR1 SGHNT, CDR2 YYREEE (reference sequence). The length of the CDR3 is 15 residues. The CDR3 DNA reads TGTGCCAGCAGCTTGGAGAGCTCCTATAATTCACCCCTCCACTTT. Amino acids: CASSLESSYNSPLHF.

CDR3 loop: CASSLRQSSNQPQHF. CDR3 sequence (DNA): TGTGCCAGCAGTTTAAGACAGTCTAGCAATCAGCCCCAGCATTTT. V usage is TRBV27 and J usage is TRBJ1-5, with D maybe TRBD1 (5 bases). CDR3 length: 15 amino acids. The V end was cut by 2 bases, the J end by 0 bases, with 8 bases between. Germline V gene sequence: CDR1 MNHEY, CDR2 SMNVEV (reference sequence).

The chain carries TRBV19 and TRBJ2-7, with D possibly matching TRBD2 (5 bases). Germline lookup yields CDR1 LNHDA and CDR2 SQIVND (reference sequence). This CDR3 has 16 residues. V shed 5 bases and J shed 3 bases, with 20 bases lying between them. This CDR3 is CASSPGYSRGSYEQYF. The DNA of the CDR3 is TGTGCCAGTAGTCCGGGATATTCCCGAGGAAGCTACGAGCAGTACTTC.

This clone came up a few times. This chain uses TRBV5-1 with TRBJ2-2; 11 bases align to TRBD1. Trimming at V came to 1 base and at J to 4 bases, leaving 3 bases not matched to a gene. CDR3 size: 16 residues. From germline, CDR1 is SGHRS and CDR2 YFSETQ. The CDR3 DNA is TGCGCCAGCAGCTTGACCGGGACAGGGGGCACCGGGGAGCTGTTTTTT. Its translation: CASSLTGTGGTGELFF.

This clone was seen only once. This chain connects TRBV5-1 to TRBJ1-1; D is uncertain. Trimming cost V 4 bases and J 3 bases, with 13 bases left between them. The V gene's germline CDR1 is SGHRS and CDR2 YFSETQ. This CDR3 has 14 amino acids. CDR3 sequence (DNA): TGCGCCAGCAGCCCAAAGCGGTGGGACACTGAAGCTTTCTTT. It is translated as CASSPKRWDTEAFF.

The chain is built from TRBV27 and TRBJ2-3, with 8 bases that match TRBD1. This CDR3 is 15 amino acids long. Germline trimming cut 3 bases from V and 1 base from J; bases unmatched to any gene: 3. From germline, CDR1 is MNHEY and CDR2 SMNVEV (reference sequence). This CDR3 reads CASSFTTGGTDTQYF. The CDR3 nucleotides read TGTGCCAGCAGTTTTACGACAGGGGGCACAGATACGCAGTATTTT.

This sequence joins TRBV18 and TRBJ2-7; unclear D gene. The CDR3 covers 12 residues. V was clipped by 1 base and J by 4 bases, with 5 bases between them. Germline assignment: CDR1 KGHSH and CDR2 LQKENI. The CDR3 sequence: CASSPRAYEQYF. The DNA for the CDR3 is TGTGCCAGCTCACCACGGGCATACGAGCAGTACTTC.

This clone was counted between two and nine times. CDR3 loop: CASSESTPPKAGELFF. Written as DNA, the CDR3 is TGCGCCAGCAGTGAGTCGACACCCCCGAAGGCCGGGGAGCTGTTTTTT. The J gene is TRBJ2-2, the V gene TRBV10-1; D remains ambiguous. CDR3 length: 16 amino acids. Deletions cut 0 bases from V and 6 bases from J, with 14 bases between. Germline CDR1 and CDR2: WNHNN and SYGVQD (reference sequence).

The genes are TRBV4-1 and TRBJ2-3; 10 positions match TRBD2. The CDR3 runs to 18 residues. Germline V CDR1 and CDR2: MGHRA, YSYEKL. V gave up 4 bases and J gave up 2 bases; unmatched junction bases: 12. CDR3 sequence: CASSPRIQRGGPTDTQYF. DNA of the CDR3: TGCGCCAGCAGCCCTAGAATACAGCGGGGGGGTCCCACAGATACGCAGTATTTT.

V gene TRBV28 combines with J gene TRBJ2-5, with D hard to call. The CDR3 runs to 14 residues. V lost 8 bases and J 0 bases, leaving 13 bases between the germline ends. Germline V gives CDR1 MDHEN, CDR2 SYDVKM. CDR3 nucleotides: TGTGCCAGCGCTCAGGTTGGGTACCAAGAGACCCAGTACTTC. Protein product: CASAQVGYQETQYF.

This chain connects TRBV11-2 to TRBJ2-7, with D unclear. The CDR3 consists of 12 residues. Germline CDR1 SGHAT, CDR2 FQNNGV. V shed 1 base and J shed 6 bases, with 7 bases lying between them. CDR3 sequence reads: CASSLAGLEQYF. The CDR3 DNA sequence: TGTGCCAGCAGCTTAGCTGGTCTCGAGCAGTACTTC.

The V call is TRBV15, the J call TRBJ2-5; a weak D match, TRBD1 (5 bases). Germline V lookup: CDR1 LNHNV, CDR2 YYDKDF (reference sequence). The CDR3 runs to 14 residues. Deletions cut 1 base from V and 4 bases from J, with 10 bases between. For the CDR3, the DNA is TGTGCCACCAGCAGAGCCAGGGTCCCAGAGACCCAGTACTTC. Amino acids: CATSRARVPETQYF.